The table lists the clone carrying this TCR beta chain with many counts. No antigen is known for it. Trimming took 4 bases from V and 1 from J, leaving 8 bases between them. The CDR3 extends over 13 amino acids. The germline V gene has CDR1 SGHRS and CDR2 YFSETQ. The entry originates in a study of T cell repertoires in cytomegalovirus infection. For the study at large: In public TCR beta signatures, there were indications of both CMV infection and matching HLA type. Findings of the study overall: Cumulative public TCR beta family frequency identified CMV carriers with the relevant HLA.

TCRdb re-called the reads with MiXCR, one entry per CDR3 protein. The table has more than 75,000 distinct CDR3 sequences, roughly 3.6% seen once. The receptor was isolated from a human donor in good health (CMV status not recorded). Some clones in this sample may be carry-over from other donors' samples. The sequenced material came from PBMCs. The chain has TRBV5-1 and TRBJ1-1, with unresolved D. CDR3 in DNA: TGCGCCAGCAGCCTGAACCAGAACACTGAAGCTTTCTTT. It yields the protein CASSLNQNTEAFF.